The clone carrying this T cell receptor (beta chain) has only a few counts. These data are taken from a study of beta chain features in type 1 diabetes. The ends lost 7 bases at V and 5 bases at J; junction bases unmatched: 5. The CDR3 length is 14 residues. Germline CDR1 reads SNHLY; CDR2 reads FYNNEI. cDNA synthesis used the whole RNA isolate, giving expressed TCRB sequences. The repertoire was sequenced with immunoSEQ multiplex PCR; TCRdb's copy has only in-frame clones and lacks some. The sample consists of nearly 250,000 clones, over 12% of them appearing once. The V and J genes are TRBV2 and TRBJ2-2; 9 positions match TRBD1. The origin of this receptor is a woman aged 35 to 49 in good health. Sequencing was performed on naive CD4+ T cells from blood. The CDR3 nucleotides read TGTGCCAGCAAAACAGGGGGCGGGACCGGGGAGCTGTTTTTT. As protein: CASKTGGGTGELFF.